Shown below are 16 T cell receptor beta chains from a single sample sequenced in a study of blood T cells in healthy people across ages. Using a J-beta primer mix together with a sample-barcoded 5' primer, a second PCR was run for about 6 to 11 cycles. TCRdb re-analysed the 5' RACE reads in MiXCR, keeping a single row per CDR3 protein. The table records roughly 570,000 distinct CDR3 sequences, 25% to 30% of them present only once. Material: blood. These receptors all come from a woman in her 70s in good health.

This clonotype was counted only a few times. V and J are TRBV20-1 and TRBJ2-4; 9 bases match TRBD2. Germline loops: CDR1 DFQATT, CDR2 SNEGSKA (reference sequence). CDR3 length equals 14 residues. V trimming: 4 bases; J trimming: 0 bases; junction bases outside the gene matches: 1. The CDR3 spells CSAKRGVAKNIQYF. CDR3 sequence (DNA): TGCAGTGCTAAGCGGGGGGTAGCCAAAAACATTCAGTACTTC.

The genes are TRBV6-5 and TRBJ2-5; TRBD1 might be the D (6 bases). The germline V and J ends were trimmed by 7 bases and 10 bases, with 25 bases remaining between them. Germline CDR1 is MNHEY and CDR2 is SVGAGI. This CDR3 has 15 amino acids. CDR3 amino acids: CASTLAGTSPLVQYF. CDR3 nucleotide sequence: TGTGCCAGCACCCTAGCCGGGACATCTCCTTTAGTCCAGTACTTC.

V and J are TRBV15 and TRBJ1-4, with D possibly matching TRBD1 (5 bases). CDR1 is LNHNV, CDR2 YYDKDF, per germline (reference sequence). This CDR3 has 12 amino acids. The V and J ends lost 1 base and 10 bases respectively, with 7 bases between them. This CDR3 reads CATSRVGRKLFF. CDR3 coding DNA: TGTGCCACCAGCAGAGTGGGGCGAAAACTGTTTTTT.

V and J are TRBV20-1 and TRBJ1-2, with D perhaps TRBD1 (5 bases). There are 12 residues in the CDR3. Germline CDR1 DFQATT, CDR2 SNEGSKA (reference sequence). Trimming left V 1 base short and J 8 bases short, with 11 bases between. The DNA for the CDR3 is TGCAGTGCTAGAGGGGACGTTCGAGGCTACACCTTC. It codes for CSARGDVRGYTF.

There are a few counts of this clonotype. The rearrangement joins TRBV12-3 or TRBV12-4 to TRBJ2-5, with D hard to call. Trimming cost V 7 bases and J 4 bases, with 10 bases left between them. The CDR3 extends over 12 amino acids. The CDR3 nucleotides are TGTGCCAGCACCAGGCTGGGAGAGACCCAGTACTTC. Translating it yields CASTRLGETQYF.

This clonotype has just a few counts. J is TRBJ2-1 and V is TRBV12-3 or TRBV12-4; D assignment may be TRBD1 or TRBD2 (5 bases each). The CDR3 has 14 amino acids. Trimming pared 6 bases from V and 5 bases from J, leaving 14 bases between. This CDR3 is CASSLWQGDNEQFF. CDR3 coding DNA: TGTGCCAGCAGCCTATGGCAGGGAGACAATGAGCAGTTCTTC.

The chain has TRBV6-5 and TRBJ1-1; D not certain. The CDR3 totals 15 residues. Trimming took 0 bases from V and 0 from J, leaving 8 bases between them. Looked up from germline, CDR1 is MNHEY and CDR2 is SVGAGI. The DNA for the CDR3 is TGTGCCAGCAGTTACTCGGGAGCGGTGAACACTGAAGCTTTCTTT. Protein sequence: CASSYSGAVNTEAFF.

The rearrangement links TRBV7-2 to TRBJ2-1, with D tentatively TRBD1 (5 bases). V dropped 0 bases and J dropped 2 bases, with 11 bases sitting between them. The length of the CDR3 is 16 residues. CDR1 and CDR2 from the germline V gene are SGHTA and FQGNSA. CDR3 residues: CASSLAAGITYNEQFF. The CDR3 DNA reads TGTGCCAGCAGCTTAGCGGCAGGGATAACCTACAATGAGCAGTTCTTC.

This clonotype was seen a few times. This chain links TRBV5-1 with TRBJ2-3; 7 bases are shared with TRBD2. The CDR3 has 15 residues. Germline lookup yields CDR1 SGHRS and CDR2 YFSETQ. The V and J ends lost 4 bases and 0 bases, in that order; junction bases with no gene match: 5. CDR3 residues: CASSTSGTSTDTQYF. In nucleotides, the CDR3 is TGCGCCAGCAGCACAAGCGGGACTAGCACAGATACGCAGTATTTT.

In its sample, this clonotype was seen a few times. The CDR3 loop is CSALLSGSNQPQHF. Here the CDR3 DNA reads TGCAGTGCCCTCCTGTCAGGGTCCAATCAGCCCCAGCATTTT. The chain has TRBV20-1 and TRBJ1-5, with TRBD1 as a possible D gene (5 bases). The V end lost 6 bases, the J end lost 3 bases, and 15 bases lay between the germline ends. The CDR3 has 14 residues. The germline V gene encodes CDR1 DFQATT and CDR2 SNEGSKA (reference sequence).

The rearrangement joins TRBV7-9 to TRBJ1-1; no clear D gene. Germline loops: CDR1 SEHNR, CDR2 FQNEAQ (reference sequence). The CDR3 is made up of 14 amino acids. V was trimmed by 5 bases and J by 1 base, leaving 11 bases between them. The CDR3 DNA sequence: TGTGCCAGCAGCGGCTACGGACCGAACACTGAAGCTTTCTTT. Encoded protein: CASSGYGPNTEAFF.

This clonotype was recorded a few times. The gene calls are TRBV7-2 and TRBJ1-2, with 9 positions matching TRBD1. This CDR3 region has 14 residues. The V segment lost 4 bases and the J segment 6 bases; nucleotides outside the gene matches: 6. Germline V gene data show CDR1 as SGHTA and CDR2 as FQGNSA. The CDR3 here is CASSSPQGANGYTF. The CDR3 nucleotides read TGTGCCAGCAGCTCCCCACAGGGGGCGAATGGCTACACCTTC.

CDR3 in DNA: TGTGCCAGCACGAAGGCTAGCGGGGGGACGGAGACCCAGTACTTC. Residues: CASTKASGGTETQYF. This chain links TRBV12-3 or TRBV12-4 with TRBJ2-5, with TRBD2 matching 11 bases. Trimming took 7 bases from V and 5 from J; bases not matched to a gene: 9. This CDR3 is built from 15 residues.

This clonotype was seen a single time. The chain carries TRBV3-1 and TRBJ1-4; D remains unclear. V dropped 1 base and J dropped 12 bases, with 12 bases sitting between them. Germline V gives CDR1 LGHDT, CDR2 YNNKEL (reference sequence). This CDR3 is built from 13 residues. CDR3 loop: CASSQGQLRELFF. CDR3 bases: TGTGCCAGCAGCCAAGGTCAACTTCGGGAACTGTTTTTT.

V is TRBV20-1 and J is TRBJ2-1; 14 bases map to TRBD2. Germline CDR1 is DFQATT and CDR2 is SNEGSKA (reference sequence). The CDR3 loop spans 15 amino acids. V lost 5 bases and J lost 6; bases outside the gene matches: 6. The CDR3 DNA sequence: TGCAGTGCTCGACTAGCGGGGGGGCAAGTCAATGAGCAGTTCTTC. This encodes CSARLAGGQVNEQFF.

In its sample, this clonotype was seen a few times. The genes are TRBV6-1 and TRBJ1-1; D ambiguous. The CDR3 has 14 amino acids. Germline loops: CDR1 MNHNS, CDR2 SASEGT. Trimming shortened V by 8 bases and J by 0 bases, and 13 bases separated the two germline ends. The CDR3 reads CASWRLPVNTEAFF. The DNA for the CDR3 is TGTGCCAGCTGGAGGCTACCAGTGAACACTGAAGCTTTCTTT.